Presented here are 10 T cell receptor beta chains from one specimen sequenced in a study of Graves' ophthalmopathy and Graves' hyperthyroidism. Amplification from RNA transcripts yielded the TCR beta CDR3 regions. The workflow started with a first-round RT-PCR run with HTBI primers and then moved on to a second-round multiplex PCR. TCRdb re-derived calls from the multiplex PCR reads in MiXCR, one entry per CDR3 protein. The table lists roughly 410,000 distinct CDR3 sequences, approximately 15% of them singletons. The sample comprised peripheral blood. Receptor source: a woman under 30 with stable Graves' hyperthyroidism.

The gene calls are TRBV11-1 and TRBJ2-2; possible D gene TRBD1, 8 bases. Germline lookup yields CDR1 SGHAT and CDR2 FQDESV (reference sequence). CDR3 length equals 15 residues. V lost 1 base, J lost 6 bases, and 12 bases lay in between. The CDR3 is CASSLGQGRAGELFF. In DNA form, the CDR3 reads TGTGCCAGCAGCTTAGGACAGGGGAGGGCCGGGGAGCTGTTTTTT.

V is TRBV7-3 and J is TRBJ2-2; D remains ambiguous. The CDR3 has 14 residues. Germline values: CDR1 SGHTA, CDR2 FQGTGA. V was pared by 6 bases and J by 8 bases, with 16 bases between. CDR3 bases: TGTGCCAGCAGTTCCTCCGGGCCGACGGGGGAGCTGTTTTTT. The encoded protein is CASSSSGPTGELFF.

The table lists this clonotype with many counts. The chain joins TRBV27 to TRBJ1-1; D gene uncertain. CDR1 and CDR2 (germline): MNHEY, SMNVEV (reference sequence). V was shortened by 5 bases and J by 4 bases, with 17 bases between the two germline ends. This CDR3 has 15 residues. The CDR3 DNA reads as TGTGCCAGCAGTGTTCGACCGTTTGAACGCACTGAAGCTTTCTTT. This gives the protein CASSVRPFERTEAFF.

The chain employs TRBV7-2 and TRBJ1-1; perhaps TRBD1 as D (6 bases). V was cut by 4 bases and J by 5 bases, with 14 bases left in between. Per germline, CDR1 SGHTA and CDR2 FQGNSA. CDR3 length: 14 residues. The CDR3: CASSSQGLGTEAFF. The CDR3 nucleotides read TGTGCCAGCAGCTCACAGGGTTTAGGGACTGAAGCTTTCTTT.

This clonotype was seen many times. The rearrangement links TRBV5-1 to TRBJ2-2; weak D call: TRBD2 (6 bases). Trimming stripped 0 bases from V and 3 bases from J, with 12 bases between. Germline CDR1 is SGHRS and CDR2 is YFSETQ. This CDR3 comprises 16 residues. The DNA for the CDR3 is TGCGCCAGCAGCTTGGATGGAGGGTTCGACACCGGGGAGCTGTTTTTT. Translating it yields CASSLDGGFDTGELFF. Full variable domain (rest looked up from reference TRBV5-1 and TRBJ2-2): KAGVTQTPRYLIKTRGQQVTLSCSPISGHRSVSWYQQTPGQGLQFLFEYFSETQRNKGNFPGRFSGRQFSNSRSEMNVSTLELGDSALYLCASSLDGGFDTGELFFGEGSRLTVL.

This clonotype came up many times. This chain joins TRBV12-3 or TRBV12-4 and TRBJ2-6; 7 positions agree with TRBD2. The V gene end was trimmed by 10 bases and the J gene end by 1 base; junction bases not matched to a gene: 4. The CDR3 contains 14 residues. As DNA, the CDR3 is TGTGCCAACGGGAGGAGTTCTGGGGCCAACGTCCTGACTTTC. This translates into CANGRSSGANVLTF.

This clonotype was recorded at least ten times. This sequence joins TRBV20-1 and TRBJ1-6, with a tentative D call TRBD1 (5 bases). This CDR3 region has 13 residues. With 2 bases removed from V and 6 bases from J, the gap between germline ends came to 8 bases. Germline CDR1 reads DFQATT; CDR2 reads SNEGSKA (reference sequence). DNA for the CDR3: TGCAGTGCTAGACAGGGTTCTAATTCACCCCTCCACTTT. This gives the protein CSARQGSNSPLHF.

This clonotype was seen repeatedly, ten times or more. The V gene is TRBV28, the J gene TRBJ2-5, with 11 bases matching TRBD2. The ends lost 3 bases at V and 0 bases at J; junction bases unmatched: 9. This CDR3 spans 18 amino acids. The germline CDR1 and CDR2 sequences are MDHEN and SYDVKM. As DNA, the CDR3 is TGTGCCAGCAGTTTTGGGCTAGCGGGGGGCCGGAACCAAGAGACCCAGTACTTC. Amino acid sequence: CASSFGLAGGRNQETQYF.

This clonotype has at least ten counts. The rearrangement uses TRBV6-2 or TRBV6-3 and TRBJ2-7; D might be TRBD2 (5 bases). V lost 3 bases and J 4 bases, leaving 13 bases between the germline ends. The germline CDR1 and CDR2 sequences are MNHEY and SVGEGT. There are 14 residues in the CDR3. CDR3 nucleotides: TGTGCCAGCAGTTATGGGAGAAAAGGATACGAGCAGTACTTC. As protein: CASSYGRKGYEQYF.

CDR3 sequence (DNA): TGTGCCAGCAGTTTATTTGGCAGGGTGAACACTGAAGCTTTCTTT. This gives the protein CASSLFGRVNTEAFF. This chain joins TRBV28 and TRBJ1-1, with D maybe TRBD1 (5 bases). The CDR3 totals 15 residues. The V end was cut by 1 base, the J end by 0 bases, with 9 bases between. Germline lookup yields CDR1 MDHEN and CDR2 SYDVKM.